This T cell receptor beta chain came from a study of regulatory T cells in long-lasting Graves disease. Study information: For a period under 3 months, newly diagnosed Graves' patients had taken antithyroid drugs. Findings and limits, study-wide: The study found lower TCR diversity in persistent Graves' patients than in newly diagnosed ones. No thyroid tissue was studied; the work used peripheral blood only.

CDR3-region Arm-PCR and iRepertoire HTBI primers produced the TCR beta libraries. TCRdb re-called the multiplex PCR reads through MiXCR, storing one row per CDR3 protein. In the table there are 440,000 or so distinct CDR3 sequences, about 15% of which are singletons. This clonotype turned up a few times. Its antigen is still unknown. Germline V gene sequence: CDR1 KGHDR, CDR2 SFDVKD. V lost 3 bases, J lost 7 bases, and 18 bases lay in between. The CDR3 has 16 residues. Time point defined: newly diagnosed GD, antithyroid drugs for less than 3 months. Isolated PBMC RNA provided the starting material for the TCR library. EDTA tubes received around 10 milliliters of drawn peripheral blood. These records were also assigned to another study, of T cells in Graves' hyperthyroidism and ophthalmopathy.

The sequence came from a woman in her 30s with Graves disease. The chain joins TRBV24-1 to TRBJ2-1, with D possibly matching TRBD2 (6 bases). The sample was peripheral blood mononuclear cells (PBMCs), taken at new diagnosis, from a patient treated with antithyroid drugs. The CDR3 here is CATSDLQGLGLNEQFF. CDR3 sequence (DNA): TGTGCCACCAGTGATCTCCAGGGACTGGGCTTGAATGAGCAGTTCTTC.